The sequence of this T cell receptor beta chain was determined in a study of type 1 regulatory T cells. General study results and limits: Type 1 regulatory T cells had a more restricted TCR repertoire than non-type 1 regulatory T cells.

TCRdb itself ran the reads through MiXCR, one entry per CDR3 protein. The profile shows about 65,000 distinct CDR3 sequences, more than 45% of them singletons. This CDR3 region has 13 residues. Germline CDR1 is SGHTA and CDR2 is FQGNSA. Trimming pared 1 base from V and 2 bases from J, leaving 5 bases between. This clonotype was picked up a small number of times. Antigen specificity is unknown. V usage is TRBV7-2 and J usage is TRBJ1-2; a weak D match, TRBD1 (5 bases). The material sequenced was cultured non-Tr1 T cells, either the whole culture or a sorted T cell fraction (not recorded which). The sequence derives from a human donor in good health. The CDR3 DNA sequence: TGTGCCAGCAGCTTAGGACAGAACTATGGCTACACCTTC. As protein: CASSLGQNYGYTF.